These T cell receptor beta chains were read from a single sample in a study of early T cells in non-severe SARS-CoV-2 infection. In TCRdb, the 5' RACE reads were re-called with MiXCR into one record per CDR3 protein. Of 60,000 or so distinct CDR3 sequences listed, about 10% are singletons. The sample comprised whole blood. These receptors came from an adult who was a healthcare worker with PCR-confirmed SARS-CoV-2 infection or an uninfected control (not recorded which). The CDR3 runs from the conserved cysteine through the conserved F or W. A D gene is named only where the DNA matches it firmly. Some rows have no size entry. The others give once, few or many, or a class for an expanded clone.

TRBJ2-1 few TRBV12-3/TRBV12-4 TRBD2 CASSSYSGPGGDEQFF TGTGCCAGCAGTTCATACTCGGGACCTGGGGGGGATGAGCAGTTCTTC
TRBJ1-2 many TRBV5-8 - CASSLVYSYGYTF TGTGCCAGCAGCTTGGTGTACAGCTATGGCTACACCTTC
TRBJ2-3 - TRBV12-5 - CASGPQQYF TGTGCTAGTGGTCCTCAGCAGTATTTT
TRBJ1-2 few TRBV5-1 - CASSLAVWNYGYTF TGCGCCAGCAGCTTGGCGGTCTGGAACTATGGCTACACCTTC
TRBJ1-2 - TRBV20-1 - CSARDPNRDRGYGYTF TGCAGTGCTAGAGACCCAAACCGGGATAGGGGCTATGGCTACACCTTC
TRBJ2-7 - TRBV25-1 - CASSLTGDYEQYF TGTGCCAGCAGTCTGACAGGAGACTACGAGCAGTACTTC
TRBJ2-5 - TRBV7-2 - CASSLVASVQETQYF TGTGCCAGCAGCTTAGTTGCGAGTGTTCAAGAGACCCAGTACTTC
TRBJ2-2 many TRBV7-2 - CASSLVLNTGELFF TGTGCCAGCAGCTTAGTGCTCAACACCGGGGAGCTGTTTTTT
TRBJ2-3 many TRBV5-5 TRBD2 CASSLALLAETNTDTQYF TGTGCCAGCAGCTTGGCCCTGCTAGCGGAGACCAACACAGATACGCAGTATTTT
TRBJ1-2 - TRBV5-1 - CASSLEGQIYGYTF TGCGCCAGCAGCTTGGAAGGACAGATCTATGGCTACACCTTC
TRBJ2-4 - TRBV5-1 - CASSFLPAEGTKNIQYF TGCGCCAGCAGCTTTCTTCCCGCGGAGGGTACCAAAAACATTCAGTACTTC
TRBJ2-2 many TRBV6-2/TRBV6-3 - CASSYKGAAGELFF TGTGCCAGCAGTTACAAAGGGGCGGCCGGGGAGCTGTTTTTT
TRBJ2-3 many TRBV7-9 TRBD2 CASSPTGRENTDTQYF TGTGCCAGCAGCCCCACCGGGCGGGAGAATACAGATACGCAGTATTTT
TRBJ2-7 - TRBV2 TRBD2 CASRGGTYEQYF TGTGCCAGCAGGGGGGGGACCTACGAGCAGTACTTC
TRBJ2-1 - TRBV7-2 - CASSPEVGRSSYNEQFF TGTGCCAGCAGCCCCGAAGTTGGGAGGAGCTCCTACAATGAGCAGTTCTTC
TRBJ2-2 many TRBV7-6 - CASSLGAEPGELFF TGTGCCAGCAGCTTAGGGGCCGAACCCGGGGAGCTGTTTTTT
TRBJ2-7 many TRBV14 TRBD2 CASSQAGGKRYEQYF TGTGCCAGCAGCCAAGCGGGGGGGAAACGGTACGAGCAGTACTTC
TRBJ2-2 many TRBV7-2 TRBD2 CASSFQRGTGELFF TGTGCCAGCAGCTTTCAGCGGGGAACCGGGGAGCTGTTTTTT
TRBJ2-2 - TRBV7-8 - CASSLFITPGELFF TGTGCCAGCAGCTTATTTATAACGCCCGGGGAGCTGTTTTTT
TRBJ1-2 - TRBV12-3/TRBV12-4 - CASSLPGQVDGYTF TGTGCCAGCAGTTTACCAGGGCAGGTTGATGGCTACACCTTC
TRBJ1-3 many TRBV6-1 - CASSEAGISGNTIYF TGTGCCAGCAGTGAAGCGGGGATATCCGGAAACACCATATATTTT
TRBJ2-2 many TRBV5-5 - CASSLIAAANTGELFF TGTGCCAGCAGCTTGATCGCAGCCGCGAACACCGGGGAGCTGTTTTTT
TRBJ2-7 few TRBV6-2/TRBV6-3 TRBD2 CASSYSGLADYEQYF TGTGCCAGCAGTTACTCTGGCCTAGCGGACTACGAGCAGTACTTC
TRBJ2-7 many TRBV18 - CASSPAAGHEQYF TGTGCCAGCTCACCGGCAGCTGGCCACGAGCAGTACTTC
TRBJ2-5 few TRBV13 - CASSPSAAPGKETQYF TGTGCCAGCAGCCCCTCGGCGGCCCCTGGGAAGGAGACCCAGTACTTC
TRBJ1-1 many TRBV20-1 TRBD1 CSARGGDRGLMNTEAFF TGCAGTGCTAGAGGGGGGGACAGGGGATTAATGAACACTGAAGCTTTCTTT
TRBJ2-3 few TRBV12-3/TRBV12-4 - CASSSATDTQYF TGTGCCAGCAGTTCGGCTACAGATACGCAGTATTTT
TRBJ2-1 few TRBV2 - CASSEALLGGEQFF TGTGCCAGCAGTGAAGCGCTTCTAGGGGGGGAGCAGTTCTTC
TRBJ2-4 - TRBV11-2 - CASSLLTKNIQYF TGTGCCAGCAGCTTACTAACCAAAAACATTCAGTACTTC
TRBJ1-2 few TRBV12-3/TRBV12-4 - CASSLVRGYGYTF TGTGCCAGCAGTTTGGTCAGGGGCTATGGCTACACCTTC
TRBJ2-5 many TRBV11-2 - CASSLDPEGTQYF TGTGCCAGCAGCTTAGACCCGGAAGGGACCCAGTACTTC
TRBJ2-1 many TRBV3-1 - CASRKAGREIEQFF TGTGCCAGCAGAAAGGCAGGCCGGGAGATTGAGCAGTTCTTC
TRBJ2-6 few TRBV7-3 TRBD2 CASSSGTSRAGANVLTF TGTGCCAGCAGCTCCGGGACTAGCAGAGCTGGGGCCAACGTCCTGACTTTC
TRBJ1-2 - TRBV19 - CASSILSGRFGYGYTF TGTGCCAGTAGTATTCTCTCCGGACGGTTTGGCTATGGCTACACCTTC
TRBJ1-2 few TRBV10-3 - CAISESAGDLGYTF TGTGCCATCAGTGAGTCCGCAGGGGACCTTGGCTACACCTTC
TRBJ2-1 - TRBV11-1 TRBD2 CASSFSGGHSYNEQFF TGTGCCAGCAGCTTTAGCGGGGGCCATTCCTACAATGAGCAGTTCTTC
TRBJ1-4 - TRBV5-1 - CASSLVGQNEKLFF TGCGCCAGCAGCTTGGTTGGACAAAATGAAAAACTGTTTTTT
TRBJ2-3 - TRBV5-6 - CASSLRPDTDTQYF TGTGCCAGCAGCTTGAGGCCAGACACAGATACGCAGTATTTT
TRBJ2-2 - TRBV7-6 - CASSLDQSSIGELFF TGTGCCAGCAGCTTAGACCAGAGTTCTATCGGGGAGCTGTTTTTT
TRBJ2-3 many TRBV6-6 TRBD1 CASSSLPGQGGADTQYF TGTGCCAGCAGTTCTTTACCGGGACAGGGAGGTGCAGATACGCAGTATTTT
TRBJ2-3 - TRBV5-4 - CASSLTTYTDTQYF TGTGCCAGCAGCTTGACCACCTACACAGATACGCAGTATTTT
TRBJ1-1 few TRBV29-1 TRBD1 CSVLMGQTNTEAFF TGCAGCGTACTAATGGGACAGACGAACACTGAAGCTTTCTTT
TRBJ2-3 - TRBV5-1 - CASSLALGTDTQYF TGCGCCAGCAGCTTAGCCTTGGGCACAGATACGCAGTATTTT
TRBJ2-7 few TRBV4-1 - CASSQEDGGTAYEQYF TGCGCCAGCAGCCAAGAGGACGGAGGGACAGCCTACGAGCAGTACTTC
TRBJ2-7 many TRBV5-1 - CASSLGIAYEQYF TGCGCCAGCAGCCTGGGCATAGCCTACGAGCAGTACTTC
TRBJ1-2 - TRBV5-1 - CASSAGLRGYTF TGCGCCAGCAGCGCGGGACTGCGCGGCTACACCTTC
TRBJ1-4 - TRBV20-1 - CSAGQEINEKLFF TGCAGTGCCGGCCAGGAGATCAATGAAAAACTGTTTTTT
TRBJ1-6 few TRBV5-1 TRBD1 CASSLSQGANSPLHF TGCGCCAGCAGCCTCTCCCAGGGGGCAAATTCACCCCTCCACTTT
TRBJ1-2 - TRBV12-3/TRBV12-4 - CASSLGTGSSYGYTF TGTGCCAGCAGTTTAGGCACAGGGTCGAGCTATGGCTACACCTTC
TRBJ2-3 many TRBV3-1 - CASSRRPERSDTQYF TGTGCCAGCAGCCGACGTCCCGAAAGGTCAGATACGCAGTATTTT
TRBJ2-5 - TRBV7-2 TRBD2 CASSSSSGGTQYF TGTGCCAGCAGCTCCTCTAGCGGAGGGACCCAGTACTTC